A single TCR beta chain is shown here with its context. Using immunoSEQ multiplex PCR, the repertoire was profiled, and TCRdb retains in-frame clones only, with some absent. The table includes fewer than 90,000 clones, around four fifths detected once. These data belong to a study of blood T cell repertoires in COVID-19. Study background: In each case, the material was cDNA or gDNA derived from T cells, B-cell-depleted T cells, or PBMCs.

Patients from Seattle were sampled longitudinally, starting during active infection. Germline CDR1 KGHDR, CDR2 SFDVKD. The CDR3 loop spans 14 amino acids. V lost 8 bases to trimming and J lost 8 bases; unmatched junction nucleotides: 9. The receptor's source is a man in his fifties or sixties with COVID-19, enrolled during active disease. V gene TRBV24-1 combines with J gene TRBJ2-1, with TRBD2 matching over 9 bases. Specimen: peripheral blood. In DNA form, the CDR3 reads TGTGCCACCATAGGCGCGGGAGGGCGCGATGAGCAGTTCTTC. It codes for CATIGAGGRDEQFF.